The 22 T cell receptor beta chains given below trace back to one sample, sequenced in a study of blood T cell repertoires in COVID-19. The method was immunoSEQ multiplex PCR; TCRdb's version includes in-frame clones alone and lacks a portion of them. The table has a few hundred thousand clones, about 85% seen once; the top ten hold under 8%. Sequencing was performed on PBMCs or T cells enriched from blood (not recorded which). The source of these receptors is a woman aged 45 to 65 who had been exposed to COVID-19.

This sequence joins TRBV2 and TRBJ1-6, with 8 nucleotides matching TRBD1. There are 15 residues in the CDR3. CDR1 and CDR2 (germline): SNHLY, FYNNEI. The junction had 10 bases not matched to a gene; V was cut back by 6 bases and J by 9 bases. The CDR3 sequence is CASSVGQVVSSPLHF. CDR3 DNA sequence: TGTGCCAGCAGCGTGGGACAGGTGGTTAGTTCACCCCTCCACTTT.

The CDR3 bases are TGTGCCAGCAGTTCGAGACAGAGCTATGGCTACACCTTC. Translation gives CASSSRQSYGYTF. V and J are TRBV12-3 or TRBV12-4 and TRBJ1-2; the D gene is possibly TRBD1 (5 bases). Trimming removed 4 bases at V and 4 bases at J, with 10 bases between. The CDR3 totals 13 residues.

The gene calls are TRBV9 and TRBJ1-3; the D gene is possibly TRBD1 (5 bases). Germline V CDR1 and CDR2: SGDLS, YYNGEE. The CDR3 sequence is 13 residues long. V dropped 9 bases and J dropped 0 bases, with 10 bases sitting between them. CDR3 DNA: TGTGCCATGGACGGGGGCTCTGGAAACACCATATATTTT. Translation gives CAMDGGSGNTIYF. Combining the CDR3 with reference TRBV9 and TRBJ1-3 gives the whole variable domain DSGVTQTPKHLITATGQRVTLRCSPRSGDLSVYWYQQSLDQGLQFLIQYYNGEERAKGNILERFSAQQFPDLHSELNLSSLELGDSALYFCAMDGGSGNTIYFGEGSWLTVV.

DNA for the CDR3: TGTGCCAGCAGAATTCCCGGGGGTCAGCCCCAGCATTTT. Translation gives CASRIPGGQPQHF. This chain joins TRBV6-5 and TRBJ1-5; D is possibly TRBD1 (5 bases). CDR1 is MNHEY, CDR2 SVGAGI, per germline. V shed 6 bases and J shed 6 bases, with 12 bases lying between them. The CDR3 spans 13 residues.

The CDR3 nucleotides are TGTGCCAGCAGTCCGATAGGATCAGGGGCCCAGCATTTT. This translates into CASSPIGSGAQHF. The chain has TRBV7-9 and TRBJ1-5, with a weak D call TRBD1 (6 bases). This CDR3 spans 13 amino acids. Between the trimmed V and J ends, which lost 6 bases and 11 bases, there was a span of 17 bases. The germline V gene has CDR1 SEHNR and CDR2 FQNEAQ (reference sequence).

The chain combines TRBV13 with TRBJ1-1; 8 nucleotides match TRBD1. This CDR3 has 16 amino acids. CDR1 is PRHDT and CDR2 is FYEKMQ in the germline V gene (reference sequence). Trimming cost V 5 bases and J 12 bases; bases outside gene matches: 20. The CDR3 region has the DNA TGTGCCAGCAGCCGCCCAAAACAGACAGGGGCCAGGTTGTCTTTCTTT. Its protein product is CASSRPKQTGARLSFF. Full variable domain (missing parts from reference TRBV13 and TRBJ1-1): AAGVIQSPRHLIKEKRETATLKCYPIPRHDTVYWYQQGPGQDPQFLISFYEKMQSDKGSIPDRFSAQQFSDYHSELNMSSLELGDSALYFCASSRPKQTGARLSFFGQGTRLTVV.

J is TRBJ1-1 and V is TRBV19, with D unresolved. The length of the CDR3 is 14 residues. V gave up 0 bases and J gave up 5 bases, with 10 bases separating them. Germline V gene lookup returns CDR1 LNHDA and CDR2 SQIVND (reference sequence). CDR3 DNA: TGTGCCAGTAGTATAGATTTCTCAGCGACTGAAGCTTTCTTT. This codes for CASSIDFSATEAFF.

The chain uses TRBV5-8 and TRBJ2-3, with D perhaps matching TRBD2 (7 bases). Germline values: CDR1 SGHTS, CDR2 YDEGEE. Deletions cut 0 bases from V and 2 bases from J, with 13 bases between. The CDR3 covers 16 residues. Here the CDR3 DNA reads TGTGCCAGCAGCTTGGTCGGCGGGGGCGACACAGATACGCAGTATTTT. Translation gives CASSLVGGGDTDTQYF.

This chain connects TRBV6-5 to TRBJ1-5, with TRBD1 matching 12 bases. Germline V gene sequence: CDR1 MNHEY, CDR2 SVGAGI. V lost 6 bases, J lost 6 bases, and 6 bases stayed unmatched. The CDR3 consists of 15 residues. Here the CDR3 DNA reads TGTGCCAGCAGCGGGGGACAGGGGGCAGTTCAGCCCCAGCATTTT. This encodes CASSGGQGAVQPQHF.

The count of this clone is one. The chain joins TRBV7-9 to TRBJ1-1; D call uncertain. This CDR3 region has 13 residues. Trimming took 4 bases from V and 10 from J, leaving 16 bases between them. Looked up from germline, CDR1 is SEHNR and CDR2 is FQNEAQ (reference sequence). This CDR3 is CASSSGSGIRAFF. The CDR3 region has the DNA TGTGCCAGCAGCTCGGGATCCGGGATCAGAGCTTTCTTT.

For the CDR3, the DNA is TGTGCCTGGAGGACAGGGGGGGGTGAAAAACTGTTTTTT. Protein: CAWRTGGGEKLFF. This chain joins TRBV30 and TRBJ1-4, with TRBD1 identical over 9 bases. With 3 bases clipped from V and 7 bases from J, the junction kept 3 bases outside the gene matches. The germline CDR1 and CDR2 sequences are GTSNPN and SVGIG (reference sequence). The CDR3 sequence is 13 residues long.

The chain employs TRBV13 and TRBJ2-1; a possible D gene is TRBD2 (5 bases). The CDR3 runs 16 residues. V lost 5 bases, J lost 6 bases, and 20 bases lay in between. The germline V gene has CDR1 PRHDT and CDR2 FYEKMQ (reference sequence). The chain's CDR3 is CASSNYPEVTSNEQFF. The CDR3 DNA reads as TGTGCCAGCAGCAACTACCCGGAGGTGACGTCCAATGAGCAGTTCTTC.

The V call is TRBV28, the J call TRBJ2-5, with 8 bases that match TRBD2. The CDR3 totals 16 residues. Germline-derived CDR1 and CDR2 are MDHEN and SYDVKM. The V gene end was trimmed by 7 bases and the J gene end by 2 bases; junction bases not matched to a gene: 12. CDR3 in DNA: TGTGCCAGCACCCCCGGGGTAGCGGGGCCTCAAGAGACCCAGTACTTC. Amino acids: CASTPGVAGPQETQYF.

Points on this clone: A much larger clone sits a single nucleotide away, making a read error possible. The V call is TRBV5-4, the J call TRBJ1-1; perhaps TRBD1 as D (5 bases). V was pared by 0 bases and J by 3 bases, with 6 bases between. This CDR3 is built from 13 residues. Germline V lookup: CDR1 SGHNT, CDR2 YYREEE (reference sequence). The CDR3 is CASSLAGYTEAFF. The DNA for the CDR3 is TGTGCCAGCAGCTTGGCAGGGTACACTGAAGCTTTCTTT.

The chain links TRBV3-1 (or the pseudogene TRBV3-2) to TRBJ1-6; TRBD1 is a possible D gene (6 bases). The CDR3 runs to 14 residues. CDR1 and CDR2 from the germline V gene are LGHDT and YNNKEL (reference sequence). V was trimmed by 4 bases and J by 10 bases, leaving 14 bases between them. The CDR3 nucleotides are TGTGCCAGCAGCCCCGGACAGCGATTGTCACCCCTCCACTTT. Amino acids: CASSPGQRLSPLHF.

This clone showed up just a few times. The chain has TRBV19 and TRBJ1-6; 7 nucleotides align to TRBD1. The V gene's germline CDR1 is LNHDA and CDR2 SQIVND (reference sequence). The CDR3 contains 14 residues. V lost 10 bases to trimming and J lost 6 bases; unmatched junction nucleotides: 9. CDR3 sequence: CATADRDGNSPLHF. The CDR3 DNA is TGTGCCACCGCAGACAGGGATGGTAATTCACCCCTCCACTTT.

The chain has TRBV12-3 or TRBV12-4 and TRBJ1-1; the D is unclear. CDR3 length: 13 amino acids. V was pared by 2 bases and J by 2 bases, with 6 bases between. In DNA, the CDR3 is TGTGCCAGCAGTTTAACGCGTAACACTGAAGCTTTCTTT. Amino acid sequence: CASSLTRNTEAFF.

The V call is TRBV4-3, the J call TRBJ1-6; 12 bases agree with TRBD1. The CDR3 contains 14 residues. V trimming: 3 bases; J trimming: 10 bases; junction bases outside the gene matches: 1. CDR1 and CDR2 (germline): LGHNA, YSLEER. The CDR3: CASSQGTGGSPLHF. As DNA, the CDR3 is TGCGCCAGCAGCCAGGGGACAGGGGGCTCACCCCTCCACTTT.

The chain is built from TRBV2 and TRBJ1-1; D may be TRBD1 (6 bases). The V end was cut by 1 base, the J end by 0 bases, with 9 bases between. The CDR3 has 15 amino acids. The V gene's germline CDR1 is SNHLY and CDR2 FYNNEI. DNA for the CDR3: TGTGCCAGCAGTGAAGATAGGGGGATGAACACTGAAGCTTTCTTT. It codes for CASSEDRGMNTEAFF.

This sequence joins TRBV5-1 and TRBJ1-1, with 11 bases matching TRBD1. The CDR3 runs to 15 residues. CDR1 and CDR2 from the germline V gene are SGHRS and YFSETQ. The junction had 6 bases not matched to a gene; V was cut back by 4 bases and J by 4 bases. CDR3 sequence: CASSPRTGGGTEAFF. CDR3 bases: TGCGCCAGCAGCCCCCGGACAGGGGGCGGCACTGAAGCTTTCTTT.

This chain uses TRBV7-9 with TRBJ1-2; TRBD1 might be the D (5 bases). CDR1 and CDR2 (germline): SEHNR, FQNEAQ (reference sequence). The CDR3 runs to 14 residues. V was pared by 4 bases and J by 8 bases, with 17 bases between. CDR3: CASSSGASPIGYTF. As DNA, the CDR3 is TGTGCCAGCAGCTCTGGGGCCAGTCCTATAGGCTACACCTTC.

The chain employs TRBV20-1 and TRBJ1-4; the match to TRBD1 covers 10 bases. Per the germline V gene, CDR1 is DFQATT and CDR2 is SNEGSKA (reference sequence). The CDR3 runs to 15 residues. Unmatched junction bases numbered 9, after V lost 3 bases and J lost 8 bases. The CDR3 loop reads CSASPEGDRGEKLFF. Here the CDR3 DNA reads TGCAGTGCTAGTCCCGAAGGGGACAGGGGAGAAAAACTGTTTTTT.